The 20 T cell receptor beta chains given below trace back to one sample, sequenced in a study of tumor-infiltrating lymphocytes in primary liver carcinoma. The investigators made TCR beta cDNA from about 500 ng total RNA, using a constant-region primer. Nested multiplex PCR, run for three rounds with slightly modified ARM-PCR, yielded TCR beta libraries. The first two PCR rounds, nine to ten cycles each, used TRBV1-TRBV30 forward primers and a C-beta reverse primer. TCRdb re-called the multiplex PCR reads with MiXCR, one entry per CDR3 protein. The sample contains approximately 110,000 distinct CDR3 sequences, under 65% of which appear only once. Co-extraction yielded RNA and DNA from 20-30 mg of unsorted bulk tissue. The sample taken for sequencing was liver tumor tissue from sampling region 3. The sample's subset: tumor region T3, left-lateral pole. These receptors were obtained from a woman aged 55-70 years with primary liver carcinoma and hepatitis B virus infection.

Notes on this clonotype: The junction differs from germline at one of its ends, possibly a read error. This chain joins TRBV5-1 and TRBJ2-3; D gene ambiguous. The CDR3 runs to 15 residues. Germline values: CDR1 SGHRS, CDR2 YFSETQ. The CDR3 sequence is CAGSLDQVYTDTQYF. CDR3 in DNA: TGCGCCGGCAGCTTGGATCAGGTTTACACAGATACGCAGTATTTT.

Remarks on this clonotype: The junction does not match germline at one end; this may be a read error. This chain connects TRBV6-2 or TRBV6-3 to TRBJ2-3; 7 bases are a match to TRBD2. From germline, CDR1 is MNHEY and CDR2 SVGEGT. The CDR3 length is 19 residues. For the CDR3, the DNA is TGTGCCAGTAGAAATCCTAGCGGTTGGCTTTGGTCTAGCACAGATACGCGGTATTTT. It yields the protein CASRNPSGWLWSSTDTRYF.

With respect to this clonotype: It may be a read error: a sequence one base away is much more abundant. The chain has TRBV12-5 and TRBJ2-1; 11 bases align to TRBD2. Germline V gene lookup returns CDR1 LGHNT and CDR2 FRNRAP. The CDR3 extends over 21 amino acids. Here the CDR3 DNA reads TGTGCTAGTGGTTTGGTAATCGGGGGGCAGGTAGCGGGAGGGACCTACTATGAGCAGTTCTTC. This translates into CASGLVIGGQVAGGTYYEQFF.

Remarks on this clonotype: At one boundary the junction diverges from the germline segment, which might be a read error. The rearrangement links TRBV15 to TRBJ1-4; D call uncertain. Germline CDR1 is LNHNV and CDR2 is YYDKDF (reference sequence). This CDR3 comprises 16 residues. CDR3 amino acids: CATSREGPGVGEKLLF. The CDR3 DNA reads TGTGCCACCAGCAGAGAGGGTCCGGGAGTCGGTGAAAAACTGCTTTTT.

This clonotype is judged large. The chain carries TRBV11-2 and TRBJ2-1; no reliable D call. This CDR3 comprises 17 residues. Germline CDR1 SGHAT, CDR2 FQNNGV. Trimming removed 3 bases at V and 0 bases at J, with 15 bases between. The DNA for the CDR3 is TGTGCCAGCAGCTTTACCCCACTGAGGAGCTCCTACAATGAGCAGTTCTTC. Translation gives CASSFTPLRSSYNEQFF.

The J gene is TRBJ1-2, the V gene TRBV12-3 or TRBV12-4; 8 bases are a match to TRBD1. The V segment lost 7 bases and the J segment 6 bases; nucleotides outside the gene matches: 10. This CDR3 comprises 14 residues. In DNA form, the CDR3 reads TGTGCCAGCACCCCACGACACAGGGGGAATGGCTACACCTTC. This sequence encodes CASTPRHRGNGYTF.

As regards this clonotype: Just one base apart from a much larger clone, this may be a read error. The chain couples TRBV7-8 to TRBJ2-7; 10 bases agree with TRBD2. CDR1 is SGHVS, CDR2 FQNEAQ, per germline. The CDR3 runs to 15 residues. The CDR3 protein is CVSSLALAGVVEQYF. CDR3 in DNA: TGTGTCAGCAGCTTAGCGCTAGCGGGAGTTGTCGAGCAGTACTTC.

With respect to this clonotype: Being one base from a much bigger clone, this may be a read error. The CDR3 protein is CASSEGGGHTGELFF. CDR3 DNA: TGTGCCAGCAGTGAAGGGGGGGGGCACACCGGGGAGCTGTTTTTT. The genes are TRBV6-1 and TRBJ2-2; D is perhaps TRBD2 (7 bases). The V gene's germline CDR1 is MNHNS and CDR2 SASEGT. V lost 1 base to trimming and J lost 3 bases, with 9 bases between them. This CDR3 has 15 amino acids.

This clonotype was seen a single time. Relative to the germline gene, one junction end is altered; a read error may explain this. The chain recombines TRBV12-3 or TRBV12-4 with TRBJ1-5, with D possibly being TRBD1 (5 bases). The CDR3 is 14 residues long. The CDR3 loop is CASSSGSGDQPKHF. The CDR3 coding sequence is TGTGCCAGCAGTTCAGGGTCGGGTGATCAGCCCAAGCATTTT.

Worth noting for this clonotype: A much more abundant neighbour one base away suggests this may be a read error. The chain combines TRBV30 with TRBJ2-1; D unclear. The CDR3 consists of 14 residues. Germline V lookup: CDR1 GTSNPN, CDR2 SVGIG (reference sequence). CDR3 region: CACSVGSTYNEQFF. CDR3 bases: TGTGCCTGTAGTGTAGGGTCAACCTACAATGAGCAGTTCTTC.

A note on this clonotype: A clone one base away is much larger, so this may be a read error. This sequence joins TRBV6-1 and TRBJ2-7, with D possibly TRBD2 on 5 matching bases. Trimming shortened V by 6 bases and J by 3 bases, and 18 bases separated the two germline ends. Germline CDR1 MNHNS, CDR2 SASEGT. The CDR3 has 15 amino acids. The CDR3 region has the DNA TGTGCCAGCAGAGAGGTGAGGGTTGGAGTCTACGAGCAGTACTTC. Its protein product is CASREVRVGVYEQYF.

This clonotype was seen more than once but under ten times. The genes are TRBV5-6 and TRBJ2-5; TRBD2 agrees at 9 bases. V gave up 5 bases and J gave up 3 bases; unmatched junction bases: 11. Looked up from germline, CDR1 is SGHDT and CDR2 is YYEEEE. The CDR3 has 16 residues. In DNA, the CDR3 is TGTGCCAGCAGGGGATACGGACTAGCGAAGAAAGAGACCCAGTACTTC. Translation: CASRGYGLAKKETQYF.

Comments on this clonotype: One junction end disagrees with the germline gene, perhaps due to a read error. The rearrangement joins TRBV4-1 to TRBJ1-2; the D is unclear. CDR1 MGHRA and CDR2 YSYEKL come from the germline V gene. The CDR3 is 14 residues long. CDR3 residues: CTSSQAWGSYGYTF. CDR3 in DNA: TGCACCAGCAGCCAAGCATGGGGATCCTATGGCTACACCTTC.

This chain links TRBV28 with TRBJ1-1, with D perhaps matching TRBD1 (5 bases). Germline V gene sequence: CDR1 MDHEN, CDR2 SYDVKM. The CDR3 runs to 13 residues. Deletions cut 5 bases from V and 6 bases from J, with 13 bases between. DNA of the CDR3: TGTGCCAGCAGTGACGGGGGGTTCCCTGAAGCTTTCTTT. This gives the protein CASSDGGFPEAFF.

In the case of this clonotype: A clone one base away is much larger, so this may be a read error. The gene calls are TRBV12-3 or TRBV12-4 and TRBJ1-5; the match to TRBD1 covers 8 bases. This CDR3 comprises 13 residues. CDR3: CASKTGVNQPRHF. As DNA, the CDR3 is TGTGCCAGCAAGACAGGGGTCAATCAGCCCCGGCATTTT.

Notes on this clonotype: The conserved phenylalanine or tryptophan normally closing the CDR3 is absent here, so this likely arose from a read error. This chain joins TRBV12-3 or TRBV12-4 and TRBJ1-1, with 11 bases matching TRBD1. CDR3 size: 16 residues. V gave up 6 bases and J gave up 4 bases; unmatched junction bases: 10. The CDR3 sequence: CASRPRTGGCGTEAFS. The CDR3, as DNA: TGTGCCAGCAGACCTCGGACAGGGGGCTGTGGCACTGAAGCTTTCTCT.

The V call is TRBV11-2, the J call TRBJ2-1; D call uncertain. Germline V gives CDR1 SGHAT, CDR2 FQNNGV. The CDR3 runs 14 residues. V was trimmed by 2 bases and J by 15 bases, leaving 20 bases between them. The CDR3 loop reads CASSLLPIYNVRFF. In DNA, the CDR3 is TGTGCCAGCAGCTTATTACCTATCTACAATGTGCGGTTCTTC.

About this clonotype: The junction shows a germline mismatch at one end, possibly a read error. The rearrangement joins TRBV6-1 to TRBJ2-1; D is perhaps TRBD1 (6 bases). Germline assignment: CDR1 MNHNS and CDR2 SASEGT. The CDR3 has 16 residues. The CDR3 nucleotides are TGTGCCAACAGTGAACATGCGGACAGCTCCTACAATGAGCAGTTCTTC. It translates to CANSEHADSSYNEQFF.

To note about this clonotype: No conserved phenylalanine or tryptophan ends this CDR3, so it is likely a read error. The chain has TRBV11-2 and TRBJ2-2; no clear D gene. The CDR3 covers 15 residues. Germline V lookup: CDR1 SGHAT, CDR2 FQNNGV. The CDR3 loop reads CTISPPQGPTGELFL. The CDR3 DNA follows: TGTACCATCAGCCCTCCGCAAGGACCGACCGGGGAGCTGTTTCTT.

The chain combines TRBV6-1 with TRBJ2-3, with D unresolved. Trimming removed 6 bases at V and 3 bases at J, with 13 bases between. The CDR3 runs to 14 residues. Germline V CDR1 and CDR2: MNHNS, SASEGT. The CDR3 loop reads CASSDCRRTDTQYF. CDR3 DNA: TGTGCCAGCAGCGATTGTAGACGTACAGATACGCAGTATTTT.